This TCR beta chain was captured in a study of cytomegalovirus exposure and HLA in healthy donors. The PCR contained 60 Vbeta and 13 Jbeta primers. TCRdb keeps only in-frame clones here, not all; method: immunoSEQ multiplex PCR. The sample consists of more than 80,000 clones, 55% to 70% of them appearing once. The CDR3 is made up of 13 amino acids. The V segment lost 6 bases and the J segment 6 bases; nucleotides outside the gene matches: 5. CDR1 MNHEY and CDR2 SMNVEV come from the germline V gene (reference sequence). The rearrangement uses TRBV27 and TRBJ2-3; 8 bases agree with TRBD1. The specimen sequenced was PBMCs. The source of this sequence is a woman aged 40 to 49 in good health and CMV-seropositive. The CDR3 loop reads CASRDRVADTQYF. CDR3 coding DNA: TGTGCCAGCAGGGACAGGGTTGCGGATACGCAGTATTTT.